This T cell receptor beta chain was identified during a study of T cell repertoires in cytomegalovirus infection. Overall study: Public TCR beta signatures were indicative of both CMV infection and a matching HLA type.

Details on this clonotype: Its antigen is unknown.

TCRdb reprocessed the reads with MiXCR, giving one entry per CDR3 protein. The sample carries a few hundred thousand distinct CDR3 sequences, 15% to 20% recorded once. Overall study results and limits: Dominating the ex vivo response were HLA-C-restricted CMV-specific TCR beta clonotypes. Based on cumulative public TCR beta family frequency, carriers of CMV plus the relevant HLA were identified.

Trimming removed 3 bases from V and 5 bases from J; junction bases left unmatched: 7. CDR1 DFQATT and CDR2 SNEGSKA come from the germline V gene (reference sequence). The CDR3 spans 15 residues. V usage is TRBV20-1 and J usage is TRBJ1-6; TRBD1 agrees at 7 bases. The receptor was derived from a human donor in good health (CMV status not recorded). Some clones in this sample may be carry-over from other donors' samples. Sequencing input: CD8+ T cells from PBMCs. CDR3 protein: CSARDGTANNSPLHF. As DNA, the CDR3 is TGCAGTGCTAGGGACGGGACAGCCAATAATTCACCCCTCCACTTT.